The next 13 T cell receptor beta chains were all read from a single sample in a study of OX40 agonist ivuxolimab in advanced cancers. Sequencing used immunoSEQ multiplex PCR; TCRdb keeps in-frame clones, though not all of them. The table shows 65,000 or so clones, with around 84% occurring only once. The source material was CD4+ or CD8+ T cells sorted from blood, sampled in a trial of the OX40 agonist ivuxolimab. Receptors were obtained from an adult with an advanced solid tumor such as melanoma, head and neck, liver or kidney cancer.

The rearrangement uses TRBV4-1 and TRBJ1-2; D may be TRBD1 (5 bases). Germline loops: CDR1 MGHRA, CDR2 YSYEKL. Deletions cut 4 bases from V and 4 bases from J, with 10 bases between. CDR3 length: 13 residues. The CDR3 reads CASSRPGGYGYTF. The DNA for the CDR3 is TGCGCCAGCAGCCGTCCCGGGGGCTATGGCTACACCTTC.

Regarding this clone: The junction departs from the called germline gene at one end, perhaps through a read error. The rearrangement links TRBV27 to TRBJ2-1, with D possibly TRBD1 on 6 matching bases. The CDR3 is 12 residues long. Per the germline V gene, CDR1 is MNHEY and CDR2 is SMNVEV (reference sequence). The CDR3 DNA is TGTGCCAGCAGTTCATTCCGGGACAAGGAGATCTTC. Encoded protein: CASSSFRDKEIF.

The CDR3 reads CASSLGQNTEAFF. The CDR3 DNA reads TGTGCCAGCAGCTTAGGCCAAAACACTGAAGCTTTCTTT. The chain recombines TRBV7-2 with TRBJ1-1; D unclear. The CDR3 is 13 residues long. V was clipped by 1 base and J by 2 bases, with 5 bases between them. CDR1 is SGHTA and CDR2 is FQGNSA in the germline V gene.

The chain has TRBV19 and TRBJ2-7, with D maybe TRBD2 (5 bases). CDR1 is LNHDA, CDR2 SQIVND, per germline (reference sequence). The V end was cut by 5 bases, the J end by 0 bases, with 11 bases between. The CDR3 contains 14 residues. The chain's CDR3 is CASSPMRVSYEQYF. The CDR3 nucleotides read TGTGCCAGTAGTCCCATGAGGGTCTCCTACGAGCAGTACTTC.

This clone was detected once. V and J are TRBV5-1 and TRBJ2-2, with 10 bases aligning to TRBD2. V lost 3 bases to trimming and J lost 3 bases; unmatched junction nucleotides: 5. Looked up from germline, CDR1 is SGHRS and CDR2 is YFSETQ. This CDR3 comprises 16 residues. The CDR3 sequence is CASSSHGLADTGELFF. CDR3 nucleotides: TGCGCCAGCAGCTCGCATGGACTAGCGGACACCGGGGAGCTGTTTTTT.

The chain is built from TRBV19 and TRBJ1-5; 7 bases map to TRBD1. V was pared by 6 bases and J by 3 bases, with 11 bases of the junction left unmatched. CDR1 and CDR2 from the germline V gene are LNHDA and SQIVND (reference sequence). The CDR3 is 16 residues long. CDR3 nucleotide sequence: TGTGCCAGTAGCCAGAACGGACAGGCTGCCAATCAGCCCCAGCATTTT. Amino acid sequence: CASSQNGQAANQPQHF.

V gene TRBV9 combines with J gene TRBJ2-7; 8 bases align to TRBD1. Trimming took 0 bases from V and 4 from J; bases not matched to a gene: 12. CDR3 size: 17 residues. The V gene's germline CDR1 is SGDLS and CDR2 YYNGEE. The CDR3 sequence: CASSVGARQGIPYEQYF. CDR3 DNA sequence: TGTGCCAGCAGCGTAGGGGCCCGACAGGGGATCCCTTACGAGCAGTACTTC.

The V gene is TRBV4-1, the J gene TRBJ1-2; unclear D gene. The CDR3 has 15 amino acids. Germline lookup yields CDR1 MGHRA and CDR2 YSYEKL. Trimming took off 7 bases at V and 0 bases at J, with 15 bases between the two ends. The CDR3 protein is CASTLTADTNYGYTF. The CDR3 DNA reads TGCGCCAGCACCCTAACGGCCGATACTAACTATGGCTACACCTTC.

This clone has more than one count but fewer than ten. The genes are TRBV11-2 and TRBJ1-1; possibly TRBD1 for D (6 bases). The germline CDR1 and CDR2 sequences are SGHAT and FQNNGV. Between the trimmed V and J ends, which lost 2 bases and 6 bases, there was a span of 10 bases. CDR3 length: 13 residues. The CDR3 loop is CASSLMGASEAFF. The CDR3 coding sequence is TGTGCCAGCAGCTTAATGGGGGCTTCTGAAGCTTTCTTT. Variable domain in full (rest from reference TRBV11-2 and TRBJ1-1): EAGVAQSPRYKIIEKRQSVAFWCNPISGHATLYWYQQILGQGPKLLIQFQNNGVVDDSQLPKDRFSAERLKGVDSTLKIQPAKLEDSAVYLCASSLMGASEAFFGQGTRLTVV.

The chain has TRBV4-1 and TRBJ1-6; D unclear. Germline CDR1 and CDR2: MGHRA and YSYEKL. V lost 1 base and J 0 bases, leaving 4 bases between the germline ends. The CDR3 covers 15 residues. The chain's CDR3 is CASSQVVSYNSPLHF. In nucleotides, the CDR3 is TGCGCCAGCAGCCAAGTCGTCTCCTATAATTCACCCCTCCACTTT.

The CDR3 DNA reads as TGTGCCTGGAGTAAATTAGGGGGAAACTATGGCTACACCTTC. As protein: CAWSKLGGNYGYTF. The rearrangement links TRBV30 to TRBJ1-2, with a possible D match to TRBD1 (6 bases). This CDR3 is built from 14 residues. Trimming removed 2 bases from V and 2 bases from J, with 12 bases in between. Looked up from germline, CDR1 is GTSNPN and CDR2 is SVGIG (reference sequence).

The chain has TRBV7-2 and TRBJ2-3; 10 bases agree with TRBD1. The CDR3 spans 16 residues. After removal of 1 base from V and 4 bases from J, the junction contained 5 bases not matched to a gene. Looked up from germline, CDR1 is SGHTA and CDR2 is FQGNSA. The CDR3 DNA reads TGTGCCAGCAGCTTAGTGGGACAGGGGAATTCAGATACGCAGTATTTT. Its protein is CASSLVGQGNSDTQYF.

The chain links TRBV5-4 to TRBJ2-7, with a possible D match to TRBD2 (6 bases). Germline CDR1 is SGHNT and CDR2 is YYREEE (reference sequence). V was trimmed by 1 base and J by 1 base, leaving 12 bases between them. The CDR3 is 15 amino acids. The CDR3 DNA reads TGTGCCAGCAGCTTGCCCGGGACTGCTTCCTACGAGCAGTACTTC. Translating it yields CASSLPGTASYEQYF. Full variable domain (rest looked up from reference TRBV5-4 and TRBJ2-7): ETGVTQSPTHLIKTRGQQVTLRCSSQSGHNTVSWYQQALGQGPQFIFQYYREEENGRGNFPPRFSGLQFPNYSSELNVNALELDDSALYLCASSLPGTASYEQYFGPGTRLTVT.